A selection of T cell receptor beta chains follows, all from one sample in a study of CD8 T cells in Susac syndrome. TCRdb passed the immunoSEQ multiplex PCR reads through MiXCR, listing each CDR3 protein once. The sample carries hundreds of thousands of distinct CDR3 sequences, roughly 85% recorded once. Material: CD8+ T cells from PBMCs. These receptors all stem from a human donor with multiple sclerosis. The CDR3 runs from the conserved cysteine through the conserved F or W. A D gene is named only where the DNA matches it firmly. Some rows mark clone size as missing; the rest say once, few, many or name a class of expanded clone.

size | D | V | CDR3
- | TRBD2 | TRBV6-1 | CASRSEREGPMETINEQFF
- | TRBD1 | TRBV4-1 | CASSPGGTGGRLNTEAFF
- | TRBD1 | TRBV9 | CASSANRGPSYEQYF
- | - | TRBV5-1 | CASSNGLESPYEQYF
- | - | TRBV6-1 | CASCGAPSGGYTF
- | TRBD1 | TRBV7-6 | CASSLARDRSYEQYF
- | - | TRBV5-4 | CASSLAPTGIQYF
- | TRBD2 | TRBV4-1 | CASSQEPAGVSYNEQFF
few | - | TRBV10-3 | CAISETESTDTQYF
once | TRBD1 | TRBV29-1 | CSVEETGAANEQFF
- | - | TRBV7-9 | CASSFLEPQETQYF
- | - | TRBV4-1 | CASSQVTLVENYGYTF
- | TRBD1 | TRBV11-2 | CASSDDPGTAKETQYF
few | - | TRBV27 | CASSFGPGGYEQYF
- | - | TRBV27 | CASSLTKYYEQYF
- | - | TRBV28 | CAAQGGEKLFF
- | TRBD1 | TRBV6-5 | CASTFGQGGNSPLHF
- | - | TRBV3-1 | CASSPESTGLNTEAFF
once | TRBD1 | TRBV28 | CASSSTGTGRRTPYGYTF
once | - | TRBV2 | CASFRGTEAFF
- | - | TRBV4-1 | CASSHVGINNEQFF
- | TRBD2 | TRBV29-1 | CSVEVGLAGVEQETQYF
- | - | TRBV28 | CASRDTGYPSYNEQFF
- | - | TRBV11-2 | CASSLWRSNTGELFF
- | - | TRBV6-1 | CASSYADGDGKLFF
- | - | TRBV29-1 | CSVERLGDKYGYTF
- | TRBD1 | TRBV4-1 | CASSLKHRGTVYGHTF
- | - | TRBV27 | CASSPRRVVGSTYEQYF
- | TRBD1 | TRBV20-1 | CSARGTGAEAFF
few | - | TRBV29-1 | CSVYSTSTDTQYF
- | - | TRBV14 | CASSQVGRFTGELFF
- | TRBD2 | TRBV4-2 | CASSQDLRTSGSREQYF
- | TRBD2 | TRBV12-3/TRBV12-4 | CASSSLAGEGNEQFF
- | - | TRBV30 | CAWSVRGNSEQYF
- | TRBD1 | TRBV28 | CASSLELVQGFSLAGANVLTF
- | TRBD2 | TRBV27 | CASSLSPPGTSGYEQYF
- | - | TRBV24-1 | CATSESDGPDTQYF
- | TRBD1 | TRBV29-1 | CSAGGTGEETQYF
once | - | TRBV30 | CAWNLGARNEQFF
- | - | TRBV30 | CAWSVQGLNQPQHF
- | - | TRBV10-3 | CAISESPGVTNYGYTF
- | TRBD1 | TRBV6-2/TRBV6-3 | CASSQTGQFNQPQHF
- | - | TRBV3-1 | CASSQEGYNRAYEQYF
once | - | TRBV6-5 | CASSYGTGQGKNIQYF
- | - | TRBV2 | CASRGDPGNTIYF
once | - | TRBV4-1 | CASSQWGSPEQYF
- | - | TRBV13 | CASSLVGAWDNEQFF
- | - | TRBV27 | CASSLSVGWAYEQYF
- | - | TRBV5-5 | CASSREMVEAFF
- | TRBD2 | TRBV27 | CASSLGGRANEQFF